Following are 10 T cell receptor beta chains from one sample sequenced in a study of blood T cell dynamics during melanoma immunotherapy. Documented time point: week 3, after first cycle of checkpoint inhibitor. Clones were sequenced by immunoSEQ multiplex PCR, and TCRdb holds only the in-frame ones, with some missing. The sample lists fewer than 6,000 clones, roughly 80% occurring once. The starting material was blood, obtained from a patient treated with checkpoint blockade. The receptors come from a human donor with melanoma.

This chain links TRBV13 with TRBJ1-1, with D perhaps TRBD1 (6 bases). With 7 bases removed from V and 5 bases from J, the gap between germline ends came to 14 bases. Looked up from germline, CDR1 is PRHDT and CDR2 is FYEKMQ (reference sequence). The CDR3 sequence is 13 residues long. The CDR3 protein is CASTLGGRTEAFF. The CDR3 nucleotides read TGTGCCAGCACCTTGGGGGGCAGGACTGAAGCTTTCTTT.

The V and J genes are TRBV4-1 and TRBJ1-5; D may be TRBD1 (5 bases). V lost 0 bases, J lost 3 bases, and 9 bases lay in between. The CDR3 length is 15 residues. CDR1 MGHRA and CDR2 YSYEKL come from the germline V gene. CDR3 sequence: CASSQDEGTNQPQHF. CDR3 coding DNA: TGCGCCAGCAGCCAAGATGAGGGGACCAATCAGCCCCAGCATTTT.

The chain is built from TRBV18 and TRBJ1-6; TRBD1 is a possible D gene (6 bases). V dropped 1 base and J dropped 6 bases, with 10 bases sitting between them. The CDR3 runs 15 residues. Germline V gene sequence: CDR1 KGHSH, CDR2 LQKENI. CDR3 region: CASSPLQGSNSPLHF. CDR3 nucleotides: TGTGCCAGCTCACCACTACAGGGCAGTAATTCACCCCTCCACTTT.

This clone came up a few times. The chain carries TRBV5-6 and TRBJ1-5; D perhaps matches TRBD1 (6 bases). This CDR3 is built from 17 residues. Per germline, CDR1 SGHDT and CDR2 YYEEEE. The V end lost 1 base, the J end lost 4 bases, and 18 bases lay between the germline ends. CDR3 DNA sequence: TGTGCCAGCAGCTTGTATACCGACAGGAGAATAAATCAGCCCCAGCATTTT. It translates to CASSLYTDRRINQPQHF. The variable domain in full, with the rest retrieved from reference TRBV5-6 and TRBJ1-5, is DAGVTQSPTHLIKTRGQQVTLRCSPKSGHDTVSWYQQALGQGPQFIFQYYEEEERQRGNFPDRFSGHQFPNYSSELNVNALLLGDSALYLCASSLYTDRRINQPQHFGDGTRLSIL.

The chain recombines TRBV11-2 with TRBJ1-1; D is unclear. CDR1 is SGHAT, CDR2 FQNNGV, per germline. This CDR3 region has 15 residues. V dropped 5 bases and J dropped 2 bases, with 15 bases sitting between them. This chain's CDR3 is CASSITGNSNTEAFF. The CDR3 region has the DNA TGTGCCAGCAGCATAACCGGGAACTCAAACACTGAAGCTTTCTTT.

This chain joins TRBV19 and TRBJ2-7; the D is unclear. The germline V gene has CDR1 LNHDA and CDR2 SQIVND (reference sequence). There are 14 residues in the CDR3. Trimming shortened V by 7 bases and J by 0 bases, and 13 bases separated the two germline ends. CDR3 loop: CASTAGPSSYEQYF. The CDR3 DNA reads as TGTGCCAGTACCGCCGGGCCGAGCTCCTACGAGCAGTACTTC. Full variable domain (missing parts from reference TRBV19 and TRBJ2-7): DGGITQSPKYLFRKEGQNVTLSCEQNLNHDAMYWYRQDPGQGLRLIYYSQIVNDFQKGDIAEGYSVSREKKESFPLTVTSAQKNPTAFYLCASTAGPSSYEQYFGPGTRLTVT.

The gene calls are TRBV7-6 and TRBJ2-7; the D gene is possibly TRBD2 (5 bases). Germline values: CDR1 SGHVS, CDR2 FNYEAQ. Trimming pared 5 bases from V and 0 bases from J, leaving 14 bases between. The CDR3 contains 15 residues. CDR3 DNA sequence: TGTGCCAGCAGCACCCCGGGGTACCGCTCCTACGAGCAGTACTTC. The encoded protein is CASSTPGYRSYEQYF. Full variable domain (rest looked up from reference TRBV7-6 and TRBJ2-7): GAGVSQSPRYKVTKRGQDVALRCDPISGHVSLYWYRQALGQGPEFLTYFNYEAQQDKSGLPNDRFSAERPEGSISTLTIQRTEQRDSAMYRCASSTPGYRSYEQYFGPGTRLTVT.

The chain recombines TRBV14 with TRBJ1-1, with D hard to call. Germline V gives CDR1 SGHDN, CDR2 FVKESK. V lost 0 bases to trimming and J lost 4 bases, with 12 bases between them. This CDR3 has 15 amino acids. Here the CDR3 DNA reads TGTGCCAGCAGCCAAGATATTGTTCCGACCACTGAAGCTTTCTTT. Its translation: CASSQDIVPTTEAFF.

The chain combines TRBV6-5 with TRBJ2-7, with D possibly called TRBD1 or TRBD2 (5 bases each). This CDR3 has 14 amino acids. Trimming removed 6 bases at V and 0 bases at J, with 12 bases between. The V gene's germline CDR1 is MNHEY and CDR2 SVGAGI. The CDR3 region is CASSRDGVSYEQYF. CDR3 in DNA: TGTGCCAGCAGCCGGGACGGCGTCTCCTACGAGCAGTACTTC.

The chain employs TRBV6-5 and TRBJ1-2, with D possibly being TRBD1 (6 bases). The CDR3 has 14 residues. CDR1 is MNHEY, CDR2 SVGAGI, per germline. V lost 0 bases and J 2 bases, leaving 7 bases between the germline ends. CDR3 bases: TGTGCCAGCAGTTACTCGGGGGGCAACTATGGCTACACCTTC. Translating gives CASSYSGGNYGYTF.